The 23 T cell receptor beta chains below come from one sample, sequenced in a study of OX40 agonist ivuxolimab in advanced cancers. Some clones are missing from TCRdb's copy, which holds only in-frame ones; the method was immunoSEQ multiplex PCR. The data show about 27,000 clones, 86% seen once. The sample here was CD4+ or CD8+ T cells sorted from blood, taken in a trial of the OX40 agonist ivuxolimab. The origin of the receptors is an adult with an advanced solid tumor such as melanoma, head and neck, liver or kidney cancer.

Note on this clone: An end of the junction differs from the germline gene, which may be a read error. The chain has TRBV7-7 and TRBJ2-2; TRBD2 aligns across 13 bases. This CDR3 spans 18 amino acids. CDR1 is SSHAT and CDR2 is FNYEAQ in the germline V gene (reference sequence). The CDR3 sequence: CASSSSTGLAGPTGELFF. The CDR3 DNA reads as TGTGCTAGCAGCTCTAGTACGGGACTAGCGGGACCAACCGGGGAGCTGTTTTTT.

There are a few counts of this clone. The chain links TRBV27 to TRBJ1-5; 8 positions agree with TRBD1. The CDR3 is made up of 15 amino acids. Trimming cost V 6 bases and J 2 bases; bases outside gene matches: 6. CDR1 MNHEY and CDR2 SMNVEV come from the germline V gene (reference sequence). CDR3 sequence: CASSSDRARNQPQHF. CDR3 sequence (DNA): TGTGCCAGCAGCTCGGACAGGGCCCGCAATCAGCCCCAGCATTTT.

V gene TRBV15 combines with J gene TRBJ2-3, with 8 bases identical to TRBD2. The CDR3 consists of 14 residues. V lost 4 bases and J lost 3; bases outside the gene matches: 3. CDR1 LNHNV and CDR2 YYDKDF come from the germline V gene (reference sequence). The CDR3: CATSTERETDTQYF. CDR3 DNA sequence: TGTGCCACCAGCACCGAGCGGGAGACAGATACGCAGTATTTT.

The V and J genes are TRBV11-2 and TRBJ2-7, with TRBD2 matching over 10 bases. V lost 5 bases, J lost 0 bases, and 4 bases stayed unmatched. Germline values: CDR1 SGHAT, CDR2 FQNNGV. This CDR3 spans 15 amino acids. In DNA, the CDR3 is TGTGCCAGCAGCCAGGGACTAGCGAGCTCCTACGAGCAGTACTTC. Amino acid sequence: CASSQGLASSYEQYF.

The rearrangement links TRBV2 to TRBJ1-5; D remains unclear. V dropped 11 bases and J dropped 3 bases, with 20 bases sitting between them. The CDR3 totals 15 residues. Germline V gene data show CDR1 as SNHLY and CDR2 as FYNNEI. DNA for the CDR3: TGTGCCTCCACCCTCCGAGTCAGACCCAATCAGCCCCAGCATTTT. Translating it yields CASTLRVRPNQPQHF.

In regard to this clone: Compared with germline, one end of the junction differs, possibly owing to a read error. This chain connects TRBV7-9 to TRBJ1-6; TRBD1 is a possible D gene (6 bases). The CDR3 totals 15 residues. From germline, CDR1 is SEHNR and CDR2 FQNEAQ (reference sequence). This CDR3 reads CASILGGATNSPLHF. Here the CDR3 DNA reads TGTGCCAGCATCTTAGGGGGTGCGACTAATTCACCCCTCCACTTT.

The chain couples TRBV28 to TRBJ2-5; the D gene is possibly TRBD1 (5 bases). The CDR3 loop spans 16 amino acids. V gave up 6 bases and J gave up 5 bases, with 22 bases separating them. The germline V gene has CDR1 MDHEN and CDR2 SYDVKM. CDR3 region: CASSSLGPSLGETQYF. The CDR3 DNA reads TGTGCCAGCAGCTCGCTGGGGCCCTCCCTGGGGGAGACCCAGTACTTC.

The CDR3 bases are TGTGCCAGCAGCCCAAGACAGGGGGCTCAAGAGCAGTACTTC. It is translated as CASSPRQGAQEQYF. The rearrangement joins TRBV7-9 to TRBJ2-7; 10 positions match TRBD1. Germline loops: CDR1 SEHNR, CDR2 FQNEAQ (reference sequence). The CDR3 is made up of 14 amino acids. Unmatched junction bases numbered 8, after V lost 5 bases and J lost 7 bases.

This chain uses TRBV10-1 with TRBJ2-7; TRBD1 agrees at 8 bases. Germline V lookup: CDR1 WNHNN, CDR2 SYGVQD (reference sequence). Germline trimming cut 6 bases from V and 2 bases from J; bases unmatched to any gene: 12. The CDR3 consists of 16 residues. CDR3 region: CASSPGQALRPYEQYF. DNA for the CDR3: TGCGCCAGCAGCCCGGGACAGGCCCTACGTCCCTACGAGCAGTACTTC.

The CDR3 nucleotides read TGTGCCAGCAGTCAAACCTCTGCAACTAATGAAAAACTGTTTTTT. This gives the protein CASSQTSATNEKLFF. The genes are TRBV2 and TRBJ1-4; D is unresolved. V lost 5 bases to trimming and J lost 0 bases, with 10 bases between them. Germline assignment: CDR1 SNHLY and CDR2 FYNNEI. CDR3 length equals 15 residues.

This clone was counted once. J is TRBJ2-1 and V is TRBV5-5, with 8 positions matching TRBD2. This CDR3 is 16 amino acids long. With 2 bases clipped from V and 4 bases from J, the junction kept 8 bases outside the gene matches. Germline CDR1 and CDR2: SGHKS and YYEKEE (reference sequence). CDR3: CASSFRVLADYNEQFF. The CDR3 DNA reads as TGTGCCAGCAGCTTTAGAGTACTAGCGGATTACAATGAGCAGTTCTTC.

The chain joins TRBV6-1 to TRBJ2-7, with TRBD2 matching over 11 bases. Germline V gene data show CDR1 as MNHNS and CDR2 as SASEGT. V lost 6 bases to trimming and J lost 7 bases; unmatched junction nucleotides: 14. The CDR3 has 16 amino acids. The CDR3 reads CASSETVLAGVWEQYF. The CDR3 coding sequence is TGTGCCAGCAGCGAAACCGTACTAGCGGGAGTCTGGGAGCAGTACTTC.

This chain links TRBV29-1 with TRBJ2-7; D unclear. Germline V CDR1 and CDR2: SQVTM, ANQGSEA. The V and J ends lost 4 bases and 5 bases respectively, with 12 bases between them. The CDR3 is 12 residues long. The chain's CDR3 is CSVGTPEDEQYF. The CDR3 nucleotides read TGCAGCGTTGGGACCCCCGAGGACGAGCAGTACTTC.

V gene TRBV27 combines with J gene TRBJ2-1; TRBD1 matches 9 bases. V dropped 5 bases and J dropped 10; count of bases not matched to a gene: 6. The germline gives CDR1 MNHEY, CDR2 SMNVEV (reference sequence). The CDR3 runs to 13 residues. Written as DNA, the CDR3 is TGTGCCAGCAGTGACTACAGGGGGCACGAGCAGTTCTTC. It translates to CASSDYRGHEQFF.

The CDR3: CASSPGVSYEQYF. CDR3 DNA: TGTGCCAGCAGTCCTGGGGTGTCTTACGAGCAGTACTTC. This chain links TRBV11-2 with TRBJ2-7; no reliable D call. Per the germline V gene, CDR1 is SGHAT and CDR2 is FQNNGV. V lost 6 bases to trimming and J lost 4 bases, with 13 bases between them. CDR3 length: 13 amino acids. Full variable domain (missing parts from reference TRBV11-2 and TRBJ2-7): EAGVAQSPRYKIIEKRQSVAFWCNPISGHATLYWYQQILGQGPKLLIQFQNNGVVDDSQLPKDRFSAERLKGVDSTLKIQPAKLEDSAVYLCASSPGVSYEQYFGPGTRLTVT.

This chain uses TRBV27 with TRBJ2-7; the D call may be TRBD1 or TRBD2 (5 bases each). This CDR3 comprises 12 residues. V lost 11 bases and J 0 bases, leaving 11 bases between the germline ends. Germline V gene data show CDR1 as MNHEY and CDR2 as SMNVEV (reference sequence). The CDR3 region is CAVGTLSYEQYF. In nucleotides, the CDR3 is TGTGCCGTTGGGACGCTCTCCTACGAGCAGTACTTC.

The chain has TRBV7-9 and TRBJ2-2; D call uncertain. Trimming took 8 bases from V and 5 from J, leaving 3 bases between them. Germline-derived CDR1 and CDR2 are SEHNR and FQNEAQ (reference sequence). The CDR3 contains 10 residues. CDR3 in DNA: TGTGCCAGCGGTACCGGGGAGCTGTTTTTT. This encodes CASGTGELFF.

The genes are TRBV14 and TRBJ1-1; D ambiguous. Germline V gene data show CDR1 as SGHDN and CDR2 as FVKESK. V was shortened by 1 base and J by 5 bases, with 8 bases between the two germline ends. CDR3 size: 13 residues. The CDR3 coding sequence is TGTGCCAGCAGCCAAGTAAGAAGTACTGAAGCTTTCTTT. Protein: CASSQVRSTEAFF.

The chain couples TRBV2 to TRBJ2-3; 10 bases align to TRBD2. V dropped 2 bases and J dropped 4; count of bases not matched to a gene: 12. Per germline, CDR1 SNHLY and CDR2 FYNNEI. This CDR3 comprises 18 residues. CDR3 bases: TGTGCCAGCAGTGAAAGCGGGGGGGCTGTCCTTGGTTCAGATACGCAGTATTTT. Translation: CASSESGGAVLGSDTQYF.

The gene calls are TRBV5-8 and TRBJ1-1; no firm D call. There are 15 residues in the CDR3. V dropped 3 bases and J dropped 0 bases, with 12 bases sitting between them. Looked up from germline, CDR1 is SGHTS and CDR2 is YDEGEE. The CDR3 DNA reads TGTGCCAGCAGCTCCGACTTGGGTGTGAACACTGAAGCTTTCTTT. Encoded protein: CASSSDLGVNTEAFF.

The V call is TRBV7-9, the J call TRBJ2-1, with 7 bases fitting TRBD1. The germline CDR1 and CDR2 sequences are SEHNR and FQNEAQ (reference sequence). This CDR3 is 14 amino acids long. J was trimmed by 3 bases and V by 5 bases; bases with no gene match: 4. In DNA, the CDR3 is TGTGCCAGCAGCAGGACAGGAAACTACAATGAGCAGTTCTTC. Amino acid sequence: CASSRTGNYNEQFF.

Comment on this clone: The sample holds other DNA sequences that translate to the same CDR3. The chain recombines TRBV9 with TRBJ2-1, with unresolved D. The V gene's germline CDR1 is SGDLS and CDR2 YYNGEE. The CDR3 contains 10 residues. V dropped 3 bases and J dropped 7 bases, with 2 bases sitting between them. The CDR3 sequence: CASSGNEQFF. The CDR3 DNA reads TGTGCCAGCAGCGGAAATGAGCAGTTCTTC. Full variable domain (missing parts from reference TRBV9 and TRBJ2-1): DSGVTQTPKHLITATGQRVTLRCSPRSGDLSVYWYQQSLDQGLQFLIQYYNGEERAKGNILERFSAQQFPDLHSELNLSSLELGDSALYFCASSGNEQFFGPGTRLTVL.

The chain has TRBV4-1 and TRBJ2-1, with 10 bases aligning to TRBD1. The CDR3 loop spans 15 amino acids. Germline V gene lookup returns CDR1 MGHRA and CDR2 YSYEKL. After removal of 4 bases from V and 4 bases from J, the junction contained 4 bases not matched to a gene. The CDR3 nucleotides are TGCGCCAGCAGCCCGGGACAGGGGTTATACAATGAGCAGTTCTTC. Residues: CASSPGQGLYNEQFF.